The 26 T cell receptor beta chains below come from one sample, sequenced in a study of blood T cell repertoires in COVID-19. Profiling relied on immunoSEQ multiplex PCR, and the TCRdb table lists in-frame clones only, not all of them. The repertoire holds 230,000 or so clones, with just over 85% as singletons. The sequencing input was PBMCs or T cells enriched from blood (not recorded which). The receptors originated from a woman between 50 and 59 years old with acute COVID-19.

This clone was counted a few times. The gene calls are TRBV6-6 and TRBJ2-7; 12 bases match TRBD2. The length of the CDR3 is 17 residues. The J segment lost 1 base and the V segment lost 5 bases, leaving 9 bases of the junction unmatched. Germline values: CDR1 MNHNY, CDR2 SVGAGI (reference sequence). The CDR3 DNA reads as TGTGCCAGCAGTCGAGCTAGCGGGAGGGCCGGATCCTACGAGCAGTACTTC. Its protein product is CASSRASGRAGSYEQYF.

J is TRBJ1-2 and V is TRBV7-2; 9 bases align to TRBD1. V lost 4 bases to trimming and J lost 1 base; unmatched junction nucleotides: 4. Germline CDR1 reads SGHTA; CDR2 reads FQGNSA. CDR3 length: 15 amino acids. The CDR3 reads CASSSQDRGNYGYTF. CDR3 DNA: TGTGCCAGCAGCTCCCAGGACAGGGGTAACTATGGCTACACCTTC.

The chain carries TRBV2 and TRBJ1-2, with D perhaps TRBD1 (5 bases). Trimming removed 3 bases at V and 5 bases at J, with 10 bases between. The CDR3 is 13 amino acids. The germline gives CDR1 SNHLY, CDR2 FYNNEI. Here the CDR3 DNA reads TGTGCCAGCAGTGACCGTCCAGGGTATGGCTACACCTTC. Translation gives CASSDRPGYGYTF.

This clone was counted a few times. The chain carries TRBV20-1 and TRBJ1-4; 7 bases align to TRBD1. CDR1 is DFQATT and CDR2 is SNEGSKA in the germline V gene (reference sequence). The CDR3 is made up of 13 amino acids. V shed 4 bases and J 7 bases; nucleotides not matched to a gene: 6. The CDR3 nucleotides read TGCAGTGCTATTGACAGGGTTGGTGAAAAACTGTTTTTT. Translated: CSAIDRVGEKLFF.

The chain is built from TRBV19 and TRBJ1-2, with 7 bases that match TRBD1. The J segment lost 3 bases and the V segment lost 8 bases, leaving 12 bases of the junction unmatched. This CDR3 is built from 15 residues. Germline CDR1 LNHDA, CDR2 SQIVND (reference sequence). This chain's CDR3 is CASLALIGTDYGYTF. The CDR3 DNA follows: TGTGCCAGTTTGGCCCTGATAGGGACAGACTATGGCTACACCTTC.

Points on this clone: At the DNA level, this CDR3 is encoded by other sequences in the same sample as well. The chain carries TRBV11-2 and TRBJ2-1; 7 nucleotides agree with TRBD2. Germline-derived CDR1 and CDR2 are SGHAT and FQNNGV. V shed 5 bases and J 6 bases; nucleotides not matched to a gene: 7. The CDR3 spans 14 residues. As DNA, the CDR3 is TGTGCCAGCAGCCCCCGACTAGCCGGCAATGAGCAGTTCTTC. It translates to CASSPRLAGNEQFF.

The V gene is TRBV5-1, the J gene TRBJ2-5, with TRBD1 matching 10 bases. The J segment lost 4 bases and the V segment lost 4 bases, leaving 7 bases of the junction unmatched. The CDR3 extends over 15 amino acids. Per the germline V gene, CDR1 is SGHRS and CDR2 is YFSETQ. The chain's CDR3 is CASSLNDRGLETQYF. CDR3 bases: TGCGCCAGCAGCCTAAATGACAGGGGGCTAGAGACCCAGTACTTC.

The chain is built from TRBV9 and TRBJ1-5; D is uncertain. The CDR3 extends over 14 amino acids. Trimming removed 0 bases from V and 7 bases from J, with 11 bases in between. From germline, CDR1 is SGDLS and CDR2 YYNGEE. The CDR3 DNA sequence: TGTGCCAGCAGCGTAGCTGGAGGACCCCAGCCCCAGCATTTT. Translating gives CASSVAGGPQPQHF.

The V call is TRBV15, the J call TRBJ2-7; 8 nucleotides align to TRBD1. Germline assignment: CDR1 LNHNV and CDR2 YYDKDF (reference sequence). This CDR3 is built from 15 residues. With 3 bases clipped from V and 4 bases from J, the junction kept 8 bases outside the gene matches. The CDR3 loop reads CATSRDRDRGYEQYF. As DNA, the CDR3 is TGTGCCACCAGCAGGGACCGAGACAGGGGTTACGAGCAGTACTTC.

For the CDR3, the DNA is TGTGCCAGCAGTTCCGGGACAGGGGCTTACTATGGCTACACCTTC. Its protein product is CASSSGTGAYYGYTF. The V and J genes are TRBV28 and TRBJ1-2; 10 bases are shared with TRBD1. V lost 4 bases to trimming and J lost 3 bases; unmatched junction nucleotides: 5. This CDR3 is built from 15 residues. CDR1 is MDHEN, CDR2 SYDVKM, per germline.

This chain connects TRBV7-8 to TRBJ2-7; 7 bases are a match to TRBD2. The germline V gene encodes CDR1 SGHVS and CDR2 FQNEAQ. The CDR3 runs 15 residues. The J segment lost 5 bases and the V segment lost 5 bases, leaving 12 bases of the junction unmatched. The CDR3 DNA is TGTGCCAGCAGCGCCCGGACTAGAATGTCCCACGAGCAGTACTTC. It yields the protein CASSARTRMSHEQYF.

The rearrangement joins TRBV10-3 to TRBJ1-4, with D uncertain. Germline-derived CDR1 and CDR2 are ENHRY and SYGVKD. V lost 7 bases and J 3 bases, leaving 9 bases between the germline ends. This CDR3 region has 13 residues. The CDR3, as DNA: TGTGCCATCAACGGCAGGCCTAATGAAAAACTGTTTTTT. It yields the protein CAINGRPNEKLFF.

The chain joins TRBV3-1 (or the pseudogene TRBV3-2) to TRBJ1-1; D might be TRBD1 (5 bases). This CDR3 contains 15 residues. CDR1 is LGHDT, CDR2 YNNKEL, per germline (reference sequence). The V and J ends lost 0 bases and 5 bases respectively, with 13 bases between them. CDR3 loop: CASSQEGGGVTEAFF. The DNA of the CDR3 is TGTGCCAGCAGCCAAGAGGGGGGGGGTGTAACTGAAGCTTTCTTT.

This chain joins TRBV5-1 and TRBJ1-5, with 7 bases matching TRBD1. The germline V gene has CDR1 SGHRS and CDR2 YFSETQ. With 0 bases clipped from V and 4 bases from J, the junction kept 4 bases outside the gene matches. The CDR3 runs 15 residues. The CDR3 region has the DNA TGCGCCAGCAGCTTGGTTCCAGGGGGTAATCAGCCCCAGCATTTT. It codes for CASSLVPGGNQPQHF.

The CDR3 region is CASSRTSDLSYEQYF. The DNA of the CDR3 is TGTGCCAGCAGCCGAACTAGCGACCTCTCCTACGAGCAGTACTTC. This chain joins TRBV4-2 and TRBJ2-7, with 7 bases that match TRBD2. This CDR3 contains 15 residues. CDR1 is LGHNA and CDR2 is YNFKEQ in the germline V gene. J lost 0 bases, V lost 4 bases, and 6 bases had no gene match.

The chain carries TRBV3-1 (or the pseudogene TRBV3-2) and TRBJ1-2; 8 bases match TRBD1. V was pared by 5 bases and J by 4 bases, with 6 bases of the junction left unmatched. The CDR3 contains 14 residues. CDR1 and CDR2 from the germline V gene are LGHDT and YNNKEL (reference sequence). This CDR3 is CASSTLDRGYGYTF. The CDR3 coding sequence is TGTGCCAGCAGCACCCTCGACAGGGGCTATGGCTACACCTTC.

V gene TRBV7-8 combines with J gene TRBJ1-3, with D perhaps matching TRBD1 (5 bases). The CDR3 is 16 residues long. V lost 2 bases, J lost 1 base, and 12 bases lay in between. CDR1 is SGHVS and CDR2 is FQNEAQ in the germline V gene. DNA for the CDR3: TGTGCCAGCAGCTTACTGGCTACAGGATCTGGAAACACCATATATTTT. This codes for CASSLLATGSGNTIYF.

The CDR3 DNA reads as TGTGCCAGCAGTGAAGGAGGTGGCTACACCTTC. Its protein product is CASSEGGGYTF. The V gene is TRBV2, the J gene TRBJ1-2; D ambiguous. Germline-derived CDR1 and CDR2 are SNHLY and FYNNEI. The ends were cut back, 1 base at V and 7 bases at J, with 4 bases in the middle. The CDR3 runs to 11 residues.

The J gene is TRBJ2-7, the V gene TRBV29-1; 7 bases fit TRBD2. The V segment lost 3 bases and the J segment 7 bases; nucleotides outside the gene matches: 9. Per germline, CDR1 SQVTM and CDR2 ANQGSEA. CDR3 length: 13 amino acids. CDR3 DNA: TGCAGCGTTGATAGCGCGGGAGATCGAGAGCAGTACTTC. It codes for CSVDSAGDREQYF.

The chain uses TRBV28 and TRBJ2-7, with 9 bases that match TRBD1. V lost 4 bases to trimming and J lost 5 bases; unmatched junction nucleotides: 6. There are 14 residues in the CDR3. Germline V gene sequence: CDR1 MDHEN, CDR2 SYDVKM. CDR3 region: CASSSGQGPHEQYF. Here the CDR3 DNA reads TGTGCCAGCAGTTCCGGACAGGGGCCCCACGAGCAGTACTTC.

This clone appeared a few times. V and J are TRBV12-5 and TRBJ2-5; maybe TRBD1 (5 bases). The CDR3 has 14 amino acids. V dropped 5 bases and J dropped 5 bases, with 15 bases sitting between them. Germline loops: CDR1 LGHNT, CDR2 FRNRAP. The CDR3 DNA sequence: TGTGCTAGTGGTCCGGACACCAACAAGGAGACCCAGTACTTC. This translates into CASGPDTNKETQYF.

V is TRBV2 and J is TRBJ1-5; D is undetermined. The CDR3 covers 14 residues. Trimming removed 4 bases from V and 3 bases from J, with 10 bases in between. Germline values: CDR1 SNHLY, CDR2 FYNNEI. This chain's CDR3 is CASSGLTINQPQHF. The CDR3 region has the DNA TGTGCCAGCAGTGGACTAACGATCAATCAGCCCCAGCATTTT. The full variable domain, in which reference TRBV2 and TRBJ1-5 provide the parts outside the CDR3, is EPEVTQTPSHQVTQMGQEVILRCVPISNHLYFYWYRQILGQKVEFLVSFYNNEISEKSEIFDDQFSVERPDGSNFTLKIRSTKLEDSAMYFCASSGLTINQPQHFGDGTRLSIL.

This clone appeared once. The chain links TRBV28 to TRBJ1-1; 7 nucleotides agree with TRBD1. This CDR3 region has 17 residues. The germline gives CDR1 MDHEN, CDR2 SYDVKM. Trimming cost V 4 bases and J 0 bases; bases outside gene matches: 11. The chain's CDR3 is CASSSPVTGDLNTEAFF. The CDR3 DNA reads TGTGCCAGCAGTTCACCGGTCACAGGGGATCTGAACACTGAAGCTTTCTTT.

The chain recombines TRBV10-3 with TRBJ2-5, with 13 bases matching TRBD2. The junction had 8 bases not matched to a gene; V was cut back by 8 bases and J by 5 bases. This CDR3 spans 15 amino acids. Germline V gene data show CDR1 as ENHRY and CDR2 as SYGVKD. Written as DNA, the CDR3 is TGTGCCATCGCGGGACTAGCGGGACCTGGGGAGACCCAGTACTTC. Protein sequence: CAIAGLAGPGETQYF.

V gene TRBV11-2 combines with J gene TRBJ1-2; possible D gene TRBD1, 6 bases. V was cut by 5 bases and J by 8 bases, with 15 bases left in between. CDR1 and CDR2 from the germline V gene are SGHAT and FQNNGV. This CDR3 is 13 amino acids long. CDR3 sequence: CASSLSGGLGYTF. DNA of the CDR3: TGTGCCAGCAGCCTCTCGGGGGGGCTCGGCTACACCTTC.

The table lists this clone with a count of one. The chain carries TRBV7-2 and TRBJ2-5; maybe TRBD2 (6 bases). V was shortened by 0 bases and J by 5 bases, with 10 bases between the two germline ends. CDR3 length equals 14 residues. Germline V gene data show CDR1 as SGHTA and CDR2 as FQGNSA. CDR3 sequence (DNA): TGTGCCAGCAGCTTAGCATACGGGAGTGAGACCCAGTACTTC. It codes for CASSLAYGSETQYF.